This T cell receptor beta chain originates from a study of technical replicates of blood from a few donors. TCRdb's table, derived via immunoSEQ multiplex PCR, lists solely in-frame clones and lacks some. The profile covers approximately 82,000 clones, with 85% to 95% appearing a single time and approximately 0.27% taken by the ten largest. The length of the CDR3 is 15 residues. V was trimmed by 4 bases and J by 12 bases, leaving 22 bases between them. In germline, CDR1 is PRHDT, CDR2 FYEKMQ (reference sequence). The source of this sequence is a human donor in good health. The specimen sequenced was T cells isolated from PBMCs. The chain is built from TRBV13 and TRBJ2-1, with D maybe TRBD1 (6 bases). The CDR3, as DNA: TGTGCCAGCAGCTCTGATTGGACAGCCTCGATGGGGCAGTTCTTC. It specifies CASSSDWTASMGQFF.